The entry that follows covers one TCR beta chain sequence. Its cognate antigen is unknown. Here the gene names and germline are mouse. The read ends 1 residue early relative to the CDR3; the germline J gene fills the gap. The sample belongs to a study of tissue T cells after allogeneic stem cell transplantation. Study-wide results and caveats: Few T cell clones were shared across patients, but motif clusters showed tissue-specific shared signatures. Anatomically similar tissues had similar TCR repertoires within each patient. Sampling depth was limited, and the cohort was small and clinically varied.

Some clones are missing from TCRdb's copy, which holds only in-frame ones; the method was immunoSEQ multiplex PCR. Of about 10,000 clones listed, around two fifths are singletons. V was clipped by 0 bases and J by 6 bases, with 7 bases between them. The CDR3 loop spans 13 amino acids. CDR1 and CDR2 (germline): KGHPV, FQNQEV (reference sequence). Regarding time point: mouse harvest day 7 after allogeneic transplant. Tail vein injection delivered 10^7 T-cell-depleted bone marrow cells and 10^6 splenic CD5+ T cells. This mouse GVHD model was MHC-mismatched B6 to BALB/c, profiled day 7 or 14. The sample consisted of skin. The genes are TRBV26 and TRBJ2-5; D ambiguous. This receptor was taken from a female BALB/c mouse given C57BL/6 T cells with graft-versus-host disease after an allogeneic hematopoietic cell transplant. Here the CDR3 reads CASSLSGVDTQYF. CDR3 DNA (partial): TGTGCCAGCAGTCTGTCCGGGGTGGACACCCAGTAC.